This T cell receptor beta chain derives from a study of blood T cell repertoires in COVID-19. Study details: The United States, Italy and Spain supplied acute and convalescent COVID-19 samples. Nucleic acid was either cDNA or gDNA, and it came from T cells, B-cell-depleted T cells, or PBMCs.

The CDR3 is 15 residues long. Germline V lookup: CDR1 MNHEY, CDR2 SVGAGI. The V and J ends lost 5 bases and 4 bases, in that order; junction bases with no gene match: 9. Per the original methods: Nucleated cell number was recorded as an estimate derived from reference gene primer amplification. TCRdb keeps only in-frame clones here, not all; method: immunoSEQ multiplex PCR. The V and J calls and clone size were taken over from that table, and D and trimming were inferred from the DNA. The repertoire holds roughly 110,000 clones, with more than 70% as singletons. V is TRBV6-5 and J is TRBJ2-5, with 8 bases lining up with TRBD2. Sequenced sample: peripheral blood. The clonotype originates from a man between 65 and 85 years old with acute or convalescent COVID-19. The CDR3 region is CASSPKAGAGETQYF. DNA for the CDR3: TGTGCCAGCAGTCCTAAAGCGGGGGCGGGAGAGACCCAGTACTTC.